This T cell receptor (beta chain) was identified during a study of cytomegalovirus exposure and HLA in healthy donors. The wider study: When 398 donors were genotyped, approximately 81% of them were found to fall in the Caucasian-associated ancestry cluster.

The PCR used 60 Vbeta and 13 Jbeta primers. Original methodology: In a later analysis, around 12 million of 75 million to 90 million unique beta chains occurred in at least two donors. The repertoire was sequenced with immunoSEQ multiplex PCR; TCRdb's copy has only in-frame clones and lacks some. V, J and clone size are those of that table, while D and trimming were read from the DNA. The sample contains a few hundred thousand clones, about nine tenths of which appear only once. CDR1 is LNHDA, CDR2 SQIVND, per germline (reference sequence). The CDR3 extends over 14 amino acids. V lost 3 bases, J lost 4 bases, and 12 bases lay in between. Study conclusions and caveats: Researchers reported that three CMV-associated chains were confirmed in vitro as CMV antigen-specific.

The sample holds one count of this clone. Antigen: not known. The chain is built from TRBV19 and TRBJ1-1, with a tentative D call TRBD1 (5 bases). The TCR comes from a girl aged 2 to 9 in good health and CMV-seronegative. Material for sequencing was PBMCs. The CDR3 sequence: CASSIGGLGTEAFF. The CDR3 DNA follows: TGTGCCAGTAGTATCGGGGGGTTGGGCACTGAAGCTTTCTTT.